The 26 T cell receptor beta chains below were found in one sample sequenced in a study of shared clonotypes between healthy human individuals. Here immunoSEQ multiplex PCR was the method, and the copy in TCRdb shows in-frame clones only, minus some. This sample has around 330,000 clones, with 74% found just once. The sequencing sample was made of memory CD4+ T cells sorted from blood. The subset denotes: CD45RA-negative fraction. Every receptor here comes from a man younger than 45 in good health.

The V call is TRBV19, the J call TRBJ2-1; no clear D gene. This CDR3 comprises 15 residues. Per germline, CDR1 LNHDA and CDR2 SQIVND (reference sequence). V lost 7 bases and J 9 bases, leaving 22 bases between the germline ends. CDR3 in DNA: TGTGCCAGTAACCCCTCCAGCTCCTCATTCAGTGAGCAGTTCTTC. This codes for CASNPSSSSFSEQFF.

The V and J genes are TRBV18 and TRBJ2-3; D is ambiguous. Germline V CDR1 and CDR2: KGHSH, LQKENI. This CDR3 spans 13 amino acids. V lost 5 bases and J lost 6, with 12 bases in between. CDR3 nucleotides: TGTGCCAGCTCATTTAATAACGGGGATACGCAGTATTTT. This codes for CASSFNNGDTQYF.

The chain joins TRBV7-8 to TRBJ2-3, with D unresolved. This CDR3 contains 14 residues. Between the trimmed V and J ends, which lost 5 bases and 0 bases, there was a span of 9 bases. Germline V gene data show CDR1 as SGHVS and CDR2 as FQNEAQ. The CDR3 loop reads CASSQAASTDTQYF. The CDR3 nucleotides are TGTGCCAGCAGCCAGGCGGCTAGCACAGATACGCAGTATTTT. Drawing the rest from reference TRBV7-8 and TRBJ2-3, the complete variable domain is GAGVSQSPRYKVAKRGQDVALRCDPISGHVSLFWYQQALGQGPEFLTYFQNEAQLDKSGLPSDRFFAERPEGSVSTLKIQRTQQEDSAVYLCASSQAASTDTQYFGPGTRLTVL.

V gene TRBV6-1 combines with J gene TRBJ1-2; D is undetermined. CDR1 is MNHNS and CDR2 is SASEGT in the germline V gene. V was cut by 7 bases and J by 4 bases, with 10 bases left in between. There are 12 residues in the CDR3. CDR3 sequence reads: CASMGSIYGYTF. The CDR3 DNA sequence: TGTGCCAGCATGGGCAGTATCTATGGCTACACCTTC.

This clone has only a few counts. The chain links TRBV4-2 to TRBJ1-4; the match to TRBD1 covers 7 bases. The CDR3 runs to 18 residues. From germline, CDR1 is LGHNA and CDR2 YNFKEQ. The ends lost 0 bases at V and 4 bases at J; junction bases unmatched: 11. In nucleotides, the CDR3 is TGTGCCAGCAGCCAAGATCTAGACAGGGAGGGCAGTAATGAAAAACTGTTTTTT. Translation gives CASSQDLDREGSNEKLFF.

V is TRBV25-1 and J is TRBJ1-5; no reliable D call. This CDR3 spans 16 amino acids. V dropped 1 base and J dropped 0 bases, with 10 bases sitting between them. Germline-derived CDR1 and CDR2 are MGHDK and SYGVNS. CDR3: CASSESRQNSNQPQHF. The CDR3 DNA reads as TGTGCCAGCAGTGAATCGCGGCAGAATAGCAATCAGCCCCAGCATTTT.

The rearrangement uses TRBV5-1 and TRBJ1-2; 10 bases fit TRBD1. The CDR3 runs to 14 residues. Germline V CDR1 and CDR2: SGHRS, YFSETQ. Unmatched junction bases numbered 4, after V lost 2 bases and J lost 6 bases. The CDR3 loop is CASSFGGTGDGYTF. CDR3 coding DNA: TGCGCCAGCAGCTTTGGAGGGACAGGGGATGGCTACACCTTC. The entire variable domain, with the rest obtained from reference TRBV5-1 and TRBJ1-2, is as follows: KAGVTQTPRYLIKTRGQQVTLSCSPISGHRSVSWYQQTPGQGLQFLFEYFSETQRNKGNFPGRFSGRQFSNSRSEMNVSTLELGDSALYLCASSFGGTGDGYTFGSGTRLTVV.

In its sample, this clone was seen a few times. The CDR3 nucleotides read TGCGCCAGCAGCTCGGGACTAGCGGGCCTCACAGATACGCAGTATTTT. Its protein product is CASSSGLAGLTDTQYF. This chain links TRBV5-1 with TRBJ2-3, with 12 bases aligning to TRBD2. The CDR3 consists of 16 residues. The J segment lost 2 bases and the V segment lost 3 bases, leaving 4 bases of the junction unmatched. Germline V gene data show CDR1 as SGHRS and CDR2 as YFSETQ.

The chain recombines TRBV6-5 with TRBJ1-5, with 7 bases that match TRBD1. V gave up 4 bases and J gave up 2 bases; unmatched junction bases: 2. Germline CDR1 and CDR2: MNHEY and SVGAGI. The CDR3 sequence is 14 residues long. The CDR3 loop reads CASSSTGGNQPQHF. CDR3 DNA: TGTGCCAGCAGTTCCACAGGGGGCAATCAGCCCCAGCATTTT.

The chain links TRBV19 to TRBJ2-1, with 10 bases matching TRBD2. Trimming took 6 bases from V and 7 from J; bases not matched to a gene: 9. The germline V gene has CDR1 LNHDA and CDR2 SQIVND (reference sequence). This CDR3 has 15 amino acids. The CDR3 DNA is TGTGCCAGTAGCCAAGCGGGAGGGCCTAAAAATGAGCAGTTCTTC. The encoded protein is CASSQAGGPKNEQFF.

The V and J genes are TRBV5-1 and TRBJ2-2; 8 nucleotides align to TRBD1. Germline V gene sequence: CDR1 SGHRS, CDR2 YFSETQ. The CDR3 extends over 17 amino acids. V was pared by 5 bases and J by 5 bases, with 14 bases of the junction left unmatched. The CDR3 DNA sequence: TGCGCCAGCAGTATCCTGGGGACAGGCGGTGGGACCGGGGAGCTGTTTTTT. Protein: CASSILGTGGGTGELFF.

The chain combines TRBV2 with TRBJ2-7; 7 bases match TRBD1. The V segment lost 5 bases and the J segment 4 bases; nucleotides outside the gene matches: 2. The CDR3 consists of 12 residues. In germline, CDR1 is SNHLY, CDR2 FYNNEI. The CDR3 spells CASSRQGYEQYF. Here the CDR3 DNA reads TGTGCCAGCAGTCGACAGGGTTACGAGCAGTACTTC.

This chain connects TRBV11-2 to TRBJ2-7; no reliable D call. This CDR3 comprises 12 residues. CDR1 and CDR2 (germline): SGHAT, FQNNGV. Trimming removed 5 bases at V and 5 bases at J, with 10 bases between. DNA for the CDR3: TGTGCCAGCAGCCCCGACCGACACGAGCAGTACTTC. It codes for CASSPDRHEQYF.

The V call is TRBV30, the J call TRBJ2-1; D not certain. Germline CDR1 and CDR2: GTSNPN and SVGIG (reference sequence). V lost 4 bases and J 5 bases, leaving 6 bases between the germline ends. The CDR3 sequence is 11 residues long. CDR3 region: CAWNFNNEQFF. The CDR3 coding sequence is TGTGCCTGGAACTTTAACAATGAGCAGTTCTTC.

DNA of the CDR3: TGTGCCAGCAGTTATAGATACGAGCAGTACTTC. Translating gives CASSYRYEQYF. The chain is built from TRBV6-1 and TRBJ2-7; D call uncertain. V lost 5 bases, J lost 4 bases, and 6 bases lay in between. Looked up from germline, CDR1 is MNHNS and CDR2 is SASEGT. This CDR3 contains 11 residues.

V gene TRBV25-1 combines with J gene TRBJ1-2, with D perhaps matching TRBD1 (5 bases). The germline V gene has CDR1 MGHDK and CDR2 SYGVNS. This CDR3 is 15 amino acids long. V lost 3 bases, J lost 4 bases, and 15 bases lay in between. As DNA, the CDR3 is TGTGCCAGCAGTGAGGATACCCGCGGGACCTATGGCTACACCTTC. It yields the protein CASSEDTRGTYGYTF.

The chain has TRBV5-1 and TRBJ1-4, with D hard to call. Germline V gives CDR1 SGHRS, CDR2 YFSETQ. The CDR3 extends over 14 amino acids. Trimming cost V 1 base and J 1 base, with 5 bases left between them. The CDR3 spells CASSLSLTNEKLFF. For the CDR3, the DNA is TGCGCCAGCAGCTTGAGTCTAACTAATGAAAAACTGTTTTTT.

The rearrangement links TRBV4-1 to TRBJ2-7; no firm D call. Germline V gene data show CDR1 as MGHRA and CDR2 as YSYEKL. This CDR3 contains 15 residues. Trimming removed 0 bases at V and 3 bases at J, with 12 bases between. CDR3 protein: CASSQDRLGDYEQYF. The DNA of the CDR3 is TGCGCCAGCAGCCAAGATCGCCTTGGGGACTACGAGCAGTACTTC.

This rearrangement joins TRBV6-5 to TRBJ1-5, with D perhaps TRBD1 (5 bases). V was cut by 8 bases and J by 8 bases, with 13 bases left in between. Germline V gives CDR1 MNHEY, CDR2 SVGAGI. The CDR3 has 12 amino acids. The CDR3 region has the DNA TGTGCCAGCGGGACCCGGGGGGAGCCCCAGCATTTT. This encodes CASGTRGEPQHF.

A single count supports this clone. At one boundary the junction diverges from the germline segment, which might be a read error. At the DNA level, this CDR3 is encoded by other sequences in the same sample as well. The rearrangement uses TRBV7-7 and TRBJ1-3; 7 nucleotides agree with TRBD1. The CDR3 has 14 amino acids. CDR1 SSHAT and CDR2 FNYEAQ come from the germline V gene (reference sequence). The CDR3 reads CASSPDRVGNTIYF. The CDR3 bases are TGTGCTAGCAGCCCCGACAGGGTTGGAAACACCATATATTTT. Full variable domain (outside the CDR3, taken from reference TRBV7-7 and TRBJ1-3): GAGVSQSPRYKVTKRGQDVTLRCDPISSHATLYWYQQALGQGPEFLTYFNYEAQPDKSGLPSDRFSAERPEGSISTLTIQRTEQRDSAMYRCASSPDRVGNTIYFGEGSWLTVV.

This chain uses TRBV28 with TRBJ1-4; D not resolved. CDR3 length: 13 amino acids. The germline gives CDR1 MDHEN, CDR2 SYDVKM. Trimming left V 8 bases short and J 4 bases short, with 11 bases between. Written as DNA, the CDR3 is TGTGCCAGCGGCCCACAGATTAATGAAAAACTGTTTTTT. This encodes CASGPQINEKLFF.

This rearrangement joins TRBV9 to TRBJ2-7; unclear D gene. The CDR3 length is 15 residues. The V end lost 0 bases, the J end lost 3 bases, and 13 bases lay between the germline ends. CDR1 and CDR2 (germline): SGDLS, YYNGEE. CDR3 loop: CASSVDSLVGYEQYF. CDR3 DNA sequence: TGTGCCAGCAGCGTAGACAGCCTGGTCGGCTACGAGCAGTACTTC.

The chain recombines TRBV27 with TRBJ2-7; 8 bases align to TRBD2. This CDR3 comprises 16 residues. CDR1 is MNHEY and CDR2 is SMNVEV in the germline V gene (reference sequence). Germline trimming cut 2 bases from V and 1 base from J; bases unmatched to any gene: 7. The CDR3, as DNA: TGTGCCAGCAGTTTAAGTCGACTAGCGCGATCCTACGAGCAGTACTTC. It yields the protein CASSLSRLARSYEQYF.

The V call is TRBV4-1, the J call TRBJ2-3; the D gene is possibly TRBD1 (5 bases). The CDR3 has 16 amino acids. From germline, CDR1 is MGHRA and CDR2 YSYEKL. V was trimmed by 0 bases and J by 2 bases, leaving 12 bases between them. The CDR3 bases are TGCGCCAGCAGCCAAGAACGTCAGGGTACCACAGATACGCAGTATTTT. Its protein product is CASSQERQGTTDTQYF.

This clone was seen repeatedly, ten times or more. The chain recombines TRBV10-3 with TRBJ2-5; 8 bases are shared with TRBD2. The J segment lost 2 bases and the V segment lost 10 bases, leaving 9 bases of the junction unmatched. Germline CDR1 reads ENHRY; CDR2 reads SYGVKD. The CDR3 has 14 amino acids. The chain's CDR3 is CATSLSGEQETQYF. The CDR3 region has the DNA TGTGCCACCAGCCTTAGCGGGGAGCAAGAGACCCAGTACTTC.

V usage is TRBV5-1 and J usage is TRBJ1-1; no definite D call. The CDR3 is made up of 15 amino acids. V was clipped by 0 bases and J by 2 bases, with 11 bases between them. From germline, CDR1 is SGHRS and CDR2 YFSETQ. The CDR3 sequence is CASSLAGQFNTEAFF. CDR3 sequence (DNA): TGCGCCAGCAGCTTGGCCGGGCAGTTTAACACTGAAGCTTTCTTT.